This TCR beta chain was documented in a study of T cells in Graves' hyperthyroidism and ophthalmopathy. The study, taken as a whole, reports: Through a model of 13 V-J features, ophthalmopathy was separated from stable hyperthyroidism.

Germline V gene sequence: CDR1 SGHTA, CDR2 FQGNSA. V was cut by 0 bases and J by 7 bases, with 9 bases left in between. The CDR3 consists of 13 residues. Amplification targeted TCR beta CDR3 regions from RNA transcripts. HTBI primers were the set used in a first-round RT-PCR of the TCR CDR3. TCRdb re-called the multiplex PCR reads with MiXCR, one entry per CDR3 protein. The data contain about 840,000 distinct CDR3 sequences, more than 30% of them singletons. On this clonotype: Its antigen is currently unknown.

This clonotype was obtained from a young man with Graves' hyperthyroidism. Sequenced sample: blood. The rearrangement links TRBV7-2 to TRBJ1-1, with D hard to call. The CDR3 nucleotides are TGTGCCAGCAGCTTAGCCCCATTAGTTGAAGCTTTCTTT. As protein: CASSLAPLVEAFF.